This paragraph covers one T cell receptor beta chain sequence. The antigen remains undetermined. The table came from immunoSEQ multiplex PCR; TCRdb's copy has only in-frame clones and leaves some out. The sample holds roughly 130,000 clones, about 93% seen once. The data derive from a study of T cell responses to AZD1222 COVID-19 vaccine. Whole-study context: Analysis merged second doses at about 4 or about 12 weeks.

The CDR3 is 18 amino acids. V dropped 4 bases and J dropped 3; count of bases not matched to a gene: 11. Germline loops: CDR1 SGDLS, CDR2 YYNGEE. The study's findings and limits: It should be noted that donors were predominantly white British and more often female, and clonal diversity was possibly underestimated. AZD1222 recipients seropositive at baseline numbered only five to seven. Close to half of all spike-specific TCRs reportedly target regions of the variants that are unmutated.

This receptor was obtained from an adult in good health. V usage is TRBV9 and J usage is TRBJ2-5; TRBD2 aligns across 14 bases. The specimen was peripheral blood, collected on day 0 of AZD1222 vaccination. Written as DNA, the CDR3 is TGTGCCAGCAGCACATCGACCCCGGGACTAGCGGGAGAAGAGACCCAGTACTTC. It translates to CASSTSTPGLAGEETQYF.